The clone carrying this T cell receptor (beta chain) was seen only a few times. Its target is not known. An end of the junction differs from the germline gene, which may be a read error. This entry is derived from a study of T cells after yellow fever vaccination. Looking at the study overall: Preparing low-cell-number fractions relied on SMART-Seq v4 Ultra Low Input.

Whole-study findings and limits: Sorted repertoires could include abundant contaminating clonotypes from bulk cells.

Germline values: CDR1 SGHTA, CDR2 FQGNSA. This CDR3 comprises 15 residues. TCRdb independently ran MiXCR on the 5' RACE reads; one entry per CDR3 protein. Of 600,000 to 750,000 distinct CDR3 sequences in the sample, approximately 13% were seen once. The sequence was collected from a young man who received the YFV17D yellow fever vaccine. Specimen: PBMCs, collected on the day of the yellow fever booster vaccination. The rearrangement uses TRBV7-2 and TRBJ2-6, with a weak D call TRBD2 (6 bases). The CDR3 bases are TGTGCCAGCAGCATAGCCCTAGCGGGGGCCAACGTCCTGACTTTC. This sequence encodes CASSIALAGANVLTF.